A selection of T cell receptor beta chains follows, all from one sample in a study of HIV-infected patients and healthy controls. TCRdb independently ran MiXCR on the 5' RACE reads; one entry per CDR3 protein. The table has 50,000 to 80,000 distinct CDR3 sequences, roughly a fifth seen once. The material sequenced was CD4+ T cells from blood. The receptors here all came from a human donor in good health. Each CDR3 is given with its conserved first and last residue.

j_call	v_call	cdr3_aa
TRBJ1-2	TRBV2	CASSARQGNGYTF
TRBJ2-7	TRBV18	CASSRGQDYEQYF
TRBJ2-6	TRBV7-2	CASSRQTSSGANVLTF
TRBJ1-2	TRBV14	CASSQGTGPYGDYGYTF
TRBJ1-6	TRBV12-3/TRBV12-4	CASGTGYRSPLHF
TRBJ2-1	TRBV5-1	CASSLGTPSEQFF
TRBJ1-5	TRBV7-9	CASSLPAGPQHF
TRBJ2-1	TRBV10-2	CASSDPFLAGDSAYNEQFF
TRBJ2-1	TRBV20-1	CSARDPRRKHNEQFF
TRBJ1-2	TRBV5-6	CASSLGGGSGYTF
TRBJ2-1	TRBV25-1	CASSGLGLAGFVAAYNEQFF
TRBJ2-3	TRBV9	CASSVLGGGTDTQYF
TRBJ2-5	TRBV5-1	CASSSGTNSQETQYF
TRBJ1-6	TRBV6-5	CASSFETGVLHF
TRBJ1-1	TRBV5-1	CASSLEPGAEAFF
TRBJ2-3	TRBV20-1	CSAYSGRSTDTQYF
TRBJ2-7	TRBV12-3/TRBV12-4	CASSLLTGPREQYF
TRBJ2-7	TRBV15	CATSRGAGQGAYEQYF
TRBJ2-3	TRBV5-4	CASSLWAGGGTDTQYF
TRBJ2-2	TRBV29-1	CSVQGQGNTGELFF
TRBJ1-1	TRBV19	CASSSGLNTEAFF
TRBJ2-4	TRBV21-1	CASSKDAKNIQYF
TRBJ1-2	TRBV3-1	CASTRGANYGYTF
TRBJ1-5	TRBV20-1	CSARDPAGGLNQPQHF
TRBJ2-3	TRBV9	CASSPRDRGHRDTQYF
TRBJ1-4	TRBV6-1	CASSEALRTSEKLFF
TRBJ2-4	TRBV6-1	CASSEQGSLNIQYF
TRBJ2-7	TRBV11-1	CASSFSSYEQYF
TRBJ2-1	TRBV24-1	CATSDTHLGVYNEQFF
TRBJ2-1	TRBV7-9	CASSRPGQGHTRNNEQFF
TRBJ1-2	TRBV27	CASSLSLRGGGYTF